This T cell receptor (beta chain) stems from a study of T cells in Graves' hyperthyroidism and ophthalmopathy. Study-level background: Peripheral blood was acquired at first diagnosis, ahead of any therapy whatsoever.

Researchers took RNA transcripts and amplified the TCR beta CDR3 regions from them. A first-round RT-PCR of the TCR CDR3 used the HTBI primer set. TCRdb called the multiplex PCR reads again in MiXCR, with one record for every CDR3 protein. The sample records about 640,000 distinct CDR3 sequences, about a fifth being singletons. Deletions cut 3 bases from V and 7 bases from J, with 9 bases between. The CDR3 runs to 13 residues. Germline V gene sequence: CDR1 LNHDA, CDR2 SQIVND (reference sequence). This clonotype was seen a few times. What was sequenced was blood. The genes are TRBV19 and TRBJ2-2; possibly TRBD1 for D (5 bases). The TCR originated in a man in his thirties or forties with Graves' ophthalmopathy. Written as DNA, the CDR3 is TGTGCCAGTAGTATGAGCAGGGTCGGGGAGCTGTTTTTT. Protein sequence: CASSMSRVGELFF.